This record concerns one TCR beta chain sequence. Its target is unknown. A history of autoimmune disease or systemic immunosuppression excluded patients. These data belong to a study of OX40 agonist ivuxolimab in advanced cancers. Study in general: Partial responses occurred in three patients (one hepatocellular carcinoma, two cutaneous melanoma). Whole-study results and caveats: In a subset of nonresponders, normalized T-cell clonal expansion was also low.

Sequencing was performed with immunoSEQ multiplex PCR; in TCRdb, only in-frame clones are kept and a portion is missing. Of 20,000 to 25,000 clones in the sample, over 65% are singletons; the top ten hold about 35%. This CDR3 has 12 amino acids. With 0 bases removed from V and 11 bases from J, the gap between germline ends came to 9 bases. Per the germline V gene, CDR1 is LGHNA and CDR2 is YNFKEQ. This receptor was identified in an adult with an advanced solid tumor such as melanoma, head and neck, liver or kidney cancer. V usage is TRBV4-2 and J usage is TRBJ2-3, with D perhaps matching TRBD2 (5 bases). Sequenced material: CD4+ or CD8+ T cells sorted from blood, taken in a trial of the OX40 agonist ivuxolimab. The CDR3 here is CASSQDGLEQYF. In nucleotides, the CDR3 is TGTGCCAGCAGCCAAGATGGACTGGAGCAGTATTTT.